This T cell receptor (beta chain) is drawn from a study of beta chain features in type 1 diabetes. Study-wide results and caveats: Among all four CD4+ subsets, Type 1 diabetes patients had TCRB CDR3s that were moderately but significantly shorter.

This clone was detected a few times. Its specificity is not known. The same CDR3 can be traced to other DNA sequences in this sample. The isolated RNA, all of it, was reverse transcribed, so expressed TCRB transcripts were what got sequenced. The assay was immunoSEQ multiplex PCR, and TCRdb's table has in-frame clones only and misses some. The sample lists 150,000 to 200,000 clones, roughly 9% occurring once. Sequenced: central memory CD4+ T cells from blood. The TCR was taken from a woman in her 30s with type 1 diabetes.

The CDR3 DNA reads TGTGCCTGGAGTGGAGGAAGCAATCAGCCCCAGCATTTT. Translation: CAWSGGSNQPQHF. The rearrangement joins TRBV30 to TRBJ1-5; D uncertain. Germline V gene lookup returns CDR1 GTSNPN and CDR2 SVGIG (reference sequence). This CDR3 region has 13 residues. V dropped 1 base and J dropped 1 base, with 5 bases sitting between them.